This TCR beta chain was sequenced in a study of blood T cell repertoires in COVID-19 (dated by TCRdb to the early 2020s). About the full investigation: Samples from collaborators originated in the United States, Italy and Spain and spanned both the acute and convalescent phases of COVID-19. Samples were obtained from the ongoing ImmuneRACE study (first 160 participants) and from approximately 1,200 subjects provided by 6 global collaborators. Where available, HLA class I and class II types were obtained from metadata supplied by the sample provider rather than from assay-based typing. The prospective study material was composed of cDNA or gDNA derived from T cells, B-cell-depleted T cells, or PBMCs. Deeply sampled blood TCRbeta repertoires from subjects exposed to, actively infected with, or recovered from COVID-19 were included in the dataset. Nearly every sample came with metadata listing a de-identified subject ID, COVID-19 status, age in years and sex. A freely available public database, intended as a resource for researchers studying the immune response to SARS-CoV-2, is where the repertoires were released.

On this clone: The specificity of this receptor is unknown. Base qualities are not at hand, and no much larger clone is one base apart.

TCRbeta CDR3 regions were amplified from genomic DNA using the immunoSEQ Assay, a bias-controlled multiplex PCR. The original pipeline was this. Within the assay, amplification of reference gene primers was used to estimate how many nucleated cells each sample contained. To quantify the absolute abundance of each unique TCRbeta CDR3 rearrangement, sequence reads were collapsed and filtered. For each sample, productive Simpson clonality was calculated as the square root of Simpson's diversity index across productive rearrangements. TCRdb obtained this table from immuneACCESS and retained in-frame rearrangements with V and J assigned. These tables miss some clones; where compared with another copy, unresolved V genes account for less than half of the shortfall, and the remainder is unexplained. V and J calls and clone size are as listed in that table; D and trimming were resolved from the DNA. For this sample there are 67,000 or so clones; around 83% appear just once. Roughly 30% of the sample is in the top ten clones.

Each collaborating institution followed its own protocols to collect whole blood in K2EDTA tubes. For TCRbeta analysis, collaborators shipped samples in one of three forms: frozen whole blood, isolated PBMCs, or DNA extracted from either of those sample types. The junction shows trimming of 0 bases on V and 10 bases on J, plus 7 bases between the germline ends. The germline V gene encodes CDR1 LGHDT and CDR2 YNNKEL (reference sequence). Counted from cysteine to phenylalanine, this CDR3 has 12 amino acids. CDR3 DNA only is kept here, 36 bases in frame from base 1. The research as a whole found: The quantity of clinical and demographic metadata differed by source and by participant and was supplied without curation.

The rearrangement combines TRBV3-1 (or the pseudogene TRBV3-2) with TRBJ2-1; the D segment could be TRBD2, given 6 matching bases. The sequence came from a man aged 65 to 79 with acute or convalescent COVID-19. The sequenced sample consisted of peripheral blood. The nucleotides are TGTGCCAGCAGCCAAGATGCGGGGGAGCAGTTCTTC. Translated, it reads CASSQDAGEQFF.